This section outlines one T cell receptor beta chain sequence together with its context. What this receptor recognizes is not known. No base-level quality is on record; no much larger clone is a single base apart. After removal of 3 bases from V and 2 bases from J, the junction retains 4 bases not matched to a gene. Including cysteine and phenylalanine, the CDR3 has 16 amino acids. The read is trimmed to its CDR3 DNA, 48 bases read in frame from base 1. CDR1 and CDR2 were assigned from the germline V gene (reference sequence) as SEHNR and FQNEAQ. Receptor amplification or capture employed the immunoSEQ multiplex PCR assay. The study's processing was this. A statistical classification framework was built to diagnose cytomegalovirus status from the catalog of TCR beta chain sequences. The table comes from immuneACCESS by way of TCRdb, which keeps in-frame sequences with V and J called. Part of the clones is missing from these tables; in studies checked, under half for an unresolved V gene and the rest for unknown reasons. Clonal size and the V and J genes are those of that table, whereas D and trimming came from the DNA. The sample records about 76,000 clones, 94% of which are singletons. Roughly 2% of the sample lies in the top ten.

The donors were included in the validation cohort of some 120 subjects, a group kept apart from the roughly 690-subject first cohort. These data come from a study of cytomegalovirus exposure and HLA in healthy donors (dated by TCRdb to 2016 to 2017). Study-level background: According to a later analysis, one platform produced both the 110 or so validation repertoires and the approximately 670 repertoires of the first cohort. The study was designed to test whether signatures of past pathogen exposure could be identified by cataloging public T cell receptors. Besides the first cohort of more than 650 subjects, a separate validation cohort made up of over 100 different subjects was used. High-throughput TCR immunosequencing, statistical association of individual TCRs with disease status, and machine learning were combined to predict cytomegalovirus infection status.

Study-level results and caveats: The classifier was reported to diagnose cytomegalovirus status with high specificity and sensitivity in both the original cohort and the validation cohort. The authors suggested that the approach could potentially be extended to other disease states and immunological phenotypes. In the study, some 160 TCR beta chains were listed as associated with cytomegalovirus. While some public TCRs were present in many individuals, most TCR sequences turned up only very rarely across donors. All 120 or so repertoires were used to score co-occurrence in the validation cohort in a later analysis, because that analysis had no HLA typing for the cohort. In a later analysis, TCRs clustered in the first cohort were found to also tend to co-occur in the 120 or so validation repertoires, with 85% to 95% of cluster scores above 0. Three of the identified cytomegalovirus-associated TCR beta chains were confirmed in vitro to be specific for cytomegalovirus antigens.

The sequenced sample consisted of PBMCs. The sequence derives from a woman aged 18-29 years in good health and CMV-seropositive. This receptor chain uses TRBV7-9 and TRBJ2-3; 11 nucleotides in the junction match TRBD2. The CDR3 reads CASSLRLAGSTDTQYF. The bases are TGTGCCAGCAGCTTGAGACTAGCGGGATCCACAGATACGCAGTATTTT.